The sample holds a few counts of the clone carrying this T cell receptor (beta chain). This record belongs to a study of cytomegalovirus exposure and HLA in healthy donors. Germline V gene data show CDR1 as MGHDK and CDR2 as SYGVNS. Trimming pared 5 bases from V and 2 bases from J, leaving 17 bases between. This CDR3 spans 16 amino acids. Researchers ran the PCR with 60 Vbeta and 13 Jbeta primers. Assay: immunoSEQ multiplex PCR; the TCRdb copy retains only in-frame clones and omits some. The sample carries about 110,000 clones, more than 9.5% recorded once. The source material was PBMCs. This clonotype originated in a man aged 35 to 55 in good health and CMV-seropositive. The V gene is TRBV25-1, the J gene TRBJ2-3; a possible D gene is TRBD2 (6 bases). The CDR3 loop is CASSLSRGLVTDTQYF. As DNA, the CDR3 is TGTGCCAGCAGTCTGAGCCGGGGGTTAGTCACAGATACGCAGTATTTT.